These 11 T cell receptor beta chains were all obtained from the same sample, sequenced in a study of CD8 T cells in ankylosing spondylitis. Regarding the study as a whole: One TCR beta motif, made up of roughly 8 highly homologous variants, appeared characteristic of ankylosing spondylitis blood.

One entry per CDR3 protein results from TCRdb running MiXCR on the 5' RACE reads. The sample lists fewer than 750,000 distinct CDR3 sequences, over 15% seen once, with about a fifth in the top ten. These TCRs are of unknown antigen specificity. Sequencing input: blood, either unsorted or a sorted T cell fraction (not recorded which). All receptors come from a male donor with ankylosing spondylitis.

This clonotype was picked up a small number of times. The chain couples TRBV3-1 to TRBJ2-2; no firm D call. Germline V gene lookup returns CDR1 LGHDT and CDR2 YNNKEL (reference sequence). Trimming stripped 5 bases from V and 6 bases from J, with 7 bases between. The CDR3 consists of 12 residues. The CDR3 DNA reads as TGTGCCAGCAGCTCCGTAGCCGGGGAGCTGTTTTTT. This translates into CASSSVAGELFF.

There are a few counts of this clonotype. The rearrangement uses TRBV7-9 and TRBJ2-7; D might be TRBD1 or TRBD2, each matching 5 bases. Trimming removed 5 bases at V and 3 bases at J, with 11 bases between. The germline CDR1 and CDR2 sequences are SEHNR and FQNEAQ (reference sequence). This CDR3 comprises 13 residues. CDR3 residues: CASSPRDHYEQYF. DNA for the CDR3: TGTGCCAGCAGCCCCCGGGACCACTACGAGCAGTACTTC.

This clonotype was observed a few times. The chain combines TRBV12-3 or TRBV12-4 with TRBJ2-3, with a weak D call TRBD2 (5 bases). This CDR3 contains 11 residues. V gave up 6 bases and J gave up 10 bases, with 11 bases separating them. CDR3 DNA sequence: TGTGCCAGCAGATTTAACGGGGCGCAGTATTTT. Its translation: CASRFNGAQYF.

J is TRBJ2-1 and V is TRBV4-2; D is unclear. The CDR3 consists of 17 residues. V was pared by 0 bases and J by 8 bases, with 20 bases between. In germline, CDR1 is LGHNA, CDR2 YNFKEQ. CDR3 in DNA: TGTGCCAGCAGCCAAGAGTTCACAGCCAGCCACACTGATGAGCAGTTCTTC. Amino acid sequence: CASSQEFTASHTDEQFF.

This chain links TRBV29-1 with TRBJ2-1, with 14 bases lining up with TRBD2. Unmatched junction bases numbered 5, after V lost 4 bases and J lost 9 bases. Germline V gene lookup returns CDR1 SQVTM and CDR2 ANQGSEA. This CDR3 is 14 amino acids long. DNA of the CDR3: TGCAGCGTTGGTCCGGGACTAGCGGGAGTTGAGCAGTTCTTC. Amino acid sequence: CSVGPGLAGVEQFF.

In its sample, this clonotype was seen a few times. The V call is TRBV7-2, the J call TRBJ2-1, with D maybe TRBD1 (7 bases). Deletions cut 5 bases from V and 2 bases from J, with 16 bases between. Germline CDR1 is SGHTA and CDR2 is FQGNSA. The CDR3 sequence is 16 residues long. The CDR3 DNA reads as TGTGCCAGCAGCCCAGCTAGGAGGGGGCCCTACAATGAGCAGTTCTTC. The encoded protein is CASSPARRGPYNEQFF. The complete variable domain, with remaining parts taken from reference TRBV7-2 and TRBJ2-1, reads GAGVSQSPSNKVTEKGKDVELRCDPISGHTALYWYRQSLGQGLEFLIYFQGNSAPDKSGLPSDRFSAERTGGSVSTLTIQRTQQEDSAVYLCASSPARRGPYNEQFFGPGTRLTVL.

This clonotype appeared once. V and J are TRBV6-1 and TRBJ1-2, with a weak D call TRBD1 (5 bases). CDR3 length: 13 amino acids. V lost 7 bases and J lost 6, with 15 bases in between. Germline loops: CDR1 MNHNS, CDR2 SASEGT. The CDR3 is CASTQRGRHGYTF. Here the CDR3 DNA reads TGTGCCAGCACCCAGCGGGGGAGACATGGCTACACCTTC.

V gene TRBV2 combines with J gene TRBJ1-6; a possible D gene is TRBD1 (6 bases). Germline lookup yields CDR1 SNHLY and CDR2 FYNNEI. CDR3 size: 14 residues. V was pared by 2 bases and J by 7 bases, with 9 bases between. The CDR3 DNA reads TGTGCCAGCAGTGAAATAGGGGGAAATTCACCCCTCCACTTT. It yields the protein CASSEIGGNSPLHF.

This sequence joins TRBV12-3 or TRBV12-4 and TRBJ1-1; D call uncertain. Between the trimmed V and J ends, which lost 5 bases and 1 base, there was a span of 17 bases. The CDR3 spans 16 residues. CDR3 sequence reads: CASSRPGSPKNTEAFF. For the CDR3, the DNA is TGTGCCAGCAGTCGTCCGGGATCCCCTAAGAACACTGAAGCTTTCTTT.

V gene TRBV29-1 combines with J gene TRBJ2-3, with TRBD1 identical over 9 bases. This CDR3 has 14 amino acids. Germline CDR1 and CDR2: SQVTM and ANQGSEA. Trimming cost V 0 bases and J 5 bases; bases outside gene matches: 3. CDR3 in amino acids: CSVEEGQGEDTQYF. The CDR3 DNA reads as TGCAGCGTTGAAGAGGGACAGGGAGAAGATACGCAGTATTTT.

This clonotype was seen a handful of times. The chain combines TRBV20-1 with TRBJ2-3; 8 bases align to TRBD2. Looked up from germline, CDR1 is DFQATT and CDR2 is SNEGSKA (reference sequence). Trimming took 5 bases from V and 2 from J; bases not matched to a gene: 6. The CDR3 is 14 residues long. The CDR3 nucleotides are TGCAGTGCTGGCGGGGGGACCTACACAGATACGCAGTATTTT. Translating gives CSAGGGTYTDTQYF.